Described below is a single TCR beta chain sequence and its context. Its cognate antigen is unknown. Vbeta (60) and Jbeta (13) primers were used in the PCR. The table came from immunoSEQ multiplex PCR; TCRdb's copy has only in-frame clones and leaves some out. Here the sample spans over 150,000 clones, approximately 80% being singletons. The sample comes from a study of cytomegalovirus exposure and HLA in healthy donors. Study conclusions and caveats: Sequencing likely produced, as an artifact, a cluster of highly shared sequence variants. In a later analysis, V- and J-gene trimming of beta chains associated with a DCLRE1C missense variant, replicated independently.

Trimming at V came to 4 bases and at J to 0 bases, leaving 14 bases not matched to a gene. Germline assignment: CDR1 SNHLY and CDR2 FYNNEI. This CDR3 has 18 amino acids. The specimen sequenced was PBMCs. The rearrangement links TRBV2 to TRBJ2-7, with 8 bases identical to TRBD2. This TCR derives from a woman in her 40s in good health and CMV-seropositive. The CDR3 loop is CASSVPRERAGASYEQYF. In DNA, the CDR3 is TGTGCCAGCAGTGTCCCAAGGGAGCGAGCGGGGGCCTCCTACGAGCAGTACTTC.